One sample yielded the 16 T cell receptor beta chains listed below, sequenced in a study of identical twins. TCRdb re-analysed the 5' RACE reads in MiXCR, keeping a single row per CDR3 protein. The repertoire holds about 240,000 distinct CDR3 sequences, over 9.5% seen once, with 10% in the top ten. The sequenced sample consisted of memory T cells sorted from blood. Source of these receptors: a man aged 45-65 years in good health.

Notes on this clonotype: Germline and junction disagree at one end, which may indicate a read error. CDR3 in amino acids: CASSQQQSNGELVF. For the CDR3, the DNA is TGCGCCAGCAGCCAACAACAGAGTAACGGGGAGCTGGTTTTT. V usage is TRBV4-1 and J usage is TRBJ2-2; tentatively, D is TRBD2 (5 bases). This CDR3 is built from 14 residues. Germline V gives CDR1 MGHRA, CDR2 YSYEKL.

There are a few counts of this clonotype. The chain uses TRBV29-1 and TRBJ2-3; tentative D call: TRBD1 (5 bases). CDR3 size: 15 residues. Germline V gene sequence: CDR1 SQVTM, CDR2 ANQGSEA. Trimming stripped 4 bases from V and 0 bases from J, with 14 bases between. DNA of the CDR3: TGCAGCGTTGGATCCGGACACCTTAGCACAGATACGCAGTATTTT. Amino acids: CSVGSGHLSTDTQYF.

This clonotype was seen ten or more times. The chain is built from TRBV29-1 and TRBJ1-2; 8 bases are shared with TRBD1. Unmatched junction bases numbered 7, after V lost 7 bases and J lost 3 bases. The CDR3 has 13 residues. In germline, CDR1 is SQVTM, CDR2 ANQGSEA. This chain's CDR3 is CSGKTGVDYGYTF. CDR3 in DNA: TGCAGCGGGAAGACAGGGGTCGACTATGGCTACACCTTC.

The chain links TRBV9 to TRBJ2-1; the D gene is possibly TRBD2 (6 bases). The V end was cut by 0 bases, the J end by 0 bases, with 7 bases between. The germline V gene encodes CDR1 SGDLS and CDR2 YYNGEE. The CDR3 consists of 15 residues. The DNA of the CDR3 is TGTGCCAGCAGCGTAGTGGGGGGCTCCTACAATGAGCAGTTCTTC. Its translation: CASSVVGGSYNEQFF.

This clonotype was recorded many times. This chain links TRBV12-3 or TRBV12-4 with TRBJ1-1; D call uncertain. This CDR3 contains 13 residues. With 1 base removed from V and 1 base from J, the gap between germline ends came to 4 bases. CDR3 DNA: TGTGCCAGCAGTTTAGGTAAGAACACTGAAGCTTTCTTT. Translating it yields CASSLGKNTEAFF.

This clonotype showed up many times. The chain links TRBV20-1 to TRBJ1-1; unclear D gene. Trimming removed 2 bases at V and 3 bases at J, with 4 bases between. The CDR3 is 11 amino acids. Looked up from germline, CDR1 is DFQATT and CDR2 is SNEGSKA (reference sequence). DNA for the CDR3: TGCAGTGCTAGACGAGACACTGAAGCTTTCTTT. It specifies CSARRDTEAFF.

The chain recombines TRBV6-2 or TRBV6-3 with TRBJ2-5; the D gene could be TRBD1 or TRBD2 (5 bases each). There are 12 residues in the CDR3. Germline V gene sequence: CDR1 MNHEY, CDR2 SVGEGT. With 4 bases removed from V and 6 bases from J, the gap between germline ends came to 9 bases. The CDR3 here is CASSSGAQTQYF. The CDR3 coding sequence is TGTGCCAGCAGTTCCGGGGCCCAGACCCAGTACTTC.

This clonotype was seen more than once but under ten times. The chain carries TRBV20-1 and TRBJ2-3; 7 nucleotides line up with TRBD1. V lost 6 bases and J lost 0; bases outside the gene matches: 6. The CDR3 consists of 14 residues. The germline V gene has CDR1 DFQATT and CDR2 SNEGSKA (reference sequence). The CDR3 region is CSAQRQGSTDTQYF. As DNA, the CDR3 is TGCAGTGCCCAAAGACAGGGCAGCACAGATACGCAGTATTTT.

In its sample, this clonotype was seen many times. The chain uses TRBV29-1 and TRBJ2-7; 7 bases fit TRBD2. The J segment lost 6 bases and the V segment lost 2 bases, leaving 7 bases of the junction unmatched. Per the germline V gene, CDR1 is SQVTM and CDR2 is ANQGSEA. The CDR3 consists of 13 residues. CDR3 DNA sequence: TGCAGCGTTGAATTGCGGGAGAGGGGCGAGCAGTACTTC. This translates into CSVELRERGEQYF.

This CDR3 is CASSPFEETQYF. The DNA of the CDR3 is TGTGCCAGCAGCCCTTTCGAAGAGACCCAGTACTTC. V is TRBV3-1 and J is TRBJ2-5; D uncertain. This CDR3 has 12 amino acids. CDR1 is LGHDT and CDR2 is YNNKEL in the germline V gene (reference sequence). The germline V and J ends were trimmed by 4 bases and 3 bases, with 6 bases remaining between them.

This clonotype was picked up a small number of times. The DNA for the CDR3 is TGCAGTACCCACTTAGCGGGAGGGCTAGATACGCAGTATTTT. Its protein is CSTHLAGGLDTQYF. The chain combines TRBV20-1 with TRBJ2-3, with 11 bases that match TRBD2. Germline lookup yields CDR1 DFQATT and CDR2 SNEGSKA (reference sequence). The CDR3 consists of 14 residues. After removal of 8 bases from V and 5 bases from J, the junction contained 9 bases not matched to a gene.

The chain joins TRBV5-1 to TRBJ2-7; 8 bases match TRBD1. This CDR3 contains 14 residues. The germline gives CDR1 SGHRS, CDR2 YFSETQ. The ends lost 4 bases at V and 4 bases at J; junction bases unmatched: 7. The CDR3 protein is CASSGQGAGYEQYF. The CDR3 DNA reads as TGCGCCAGCAGCGGGCAGGGGGCAGGGTACGAGCAGTACTTC.

In regard to this clonotype: It may be a read error: a sequence one base away is much more abundant. The CDR3 DNA follows: TGTCCCAGCAGTTACTTCCCCCATCTGGCAGGGAACACCGGGGAGCTGTTTTTT. This gives the protein CPSSYFPHLAGNTGELFF. This chain joins TRBV6-2 or TRBV6-3 and TRBJ2-2; D unclear. The CDR3 is 18 residues long. Germline-derived CDR1 and CDR2 are MNHEY and SVGEGT.

This rearrangement joins TRBV6-2 or TRBV6-3 to TRBJ2-5; D gene ambiguous. The CDR3 consists of 15 residues. Germline V CDR1 and CDR2: MNHEY, SVGEGT. V was shortened by 5 bases and J by 1 base, with 14 bases between the two germline ends. The CDR3 DNA reads TGTGCCAGCAGTGGAAGGAGCTGGGCCCAAGAGACCCAGTACTTC. Protein: CASSGRSWAQETQYF.

This clonotype was recorded many times. The chain has TRBV11-2 and TRBJ1-3; TRBD1 is a possible D gene (6 bases). Germline CDR1 is SGHAT and CDR2 is FQNNGV. This CDR3 has 14 residues. V was pared by 2 bases and J by 3 bases, with 8 bases between. CDR3 sequence reads: CASSLQGLGNTIYF. The CDR3 coding sequence is TGTGCCAGCAGCTTACAGGGGCTTGGAAACACCATATATTTT.

The V and J genes are TRBV20-1 and TRBJ2-3; 7 bases align to TRBD2. The CDR3 has 16 residues. Germline values: CDR1 DFQATT, CDR2 SNEGSKA (reference sequence). The V gene end was trimmed by 5 bases and the J gene end by 2 bases; junction bases not matched to a gene: 13. The DNA for the CDR3 is TGCAGTGCTCTCCCGGTCGGCGGGAGCTTCACAGATACGCAGTATTTT. This encodes CSALPVGGSFTDTQYF.